This is a list of T cell receptor beta chains from one sample in a study of T cells in Graves' hyperthyroidism and ophthalmopathy. TCRdb reprocessed the multiplex PCR reads with MiXCR, giving one entry per CDR3 protein. Among hundreds of thousands of distinct CDR3 sequences listed, over 20% were seen once. The specimen sequenced was blood. These receptors all come from a woman aged 40-49 years with Graves' ophthalmopathy. Both conserved end residues are part of each CDR3. The D gene is left open where the match is weak. Clone size appears in some rows only: once, few, many, or a class for an expanded clone.

-,TRBJ1-2,TRBV5-1,many,CASSFGGEYGYTF,TGCGCCAGCAGCTTCGGGGGGGAATATGGCTACACCTTC
TRBD2,TRBJ2-7,TRBV27,-,CASSLVSGRSREQYF,TGTGCCAGCAGTTTAGTTAGCGGGAGGTCTAGAGAGCAGTACTTC
-,TRBJ2-7,TRBV29-1,many,CSVEELGSSSYEQYF,TGCAGCGTTGAAGAACTCGGCAGCTCCTCCTACGAGCAGTACTTC
-,TRBJ1-6,TRBV19,few,CASSIRGEPINSPLHF,TGTGCCAGTAGTATCCGAGGAGAACCCATTAATTCACCCCTCCACTTT
-,TRBJ1-5,TRBV6-4,many,CASSTTAGTYSNQPQHF,TGTGCCAGCAGTACGACCGCCGGAACCTATAGCAATCAGCCCCAGCATTTT
TRBD2,TRBJ2-7,TRBV12-3/TRBV12-4,many,CASSSAGSGDLYEQYF,TGTGCCAGCAGTAGTGCCGGCAGCGGGGACCTCTACGAGCAGTACTTC
-,TRBJ1-2,TRBV24-1,many,CATSDPGRDDGYTF,TGTGCCACCAGTGACCCCGGAAGGGACGATGGCTACACCTTC
-,TRBJ2-6,TRBV19,many,CASSIGRGRYSGANVLTF,TGTGCCAGTAGTATAGGCCGGGGACGGTACTCTGGGGCCAACGTCCTGACTTTC
-,TRBJ2-4,TRBV11-1,many,CASSSPERREEAKNIQYF,TGTGCCAGCAGCTCCCCCGAGCGTAGGGAGGAAGCCAAAAACATTCAGTACTTC
-,TRBJ1-5,TRBV27,many,CASSPEVRGVNQPQHF,TGTGCCAGCTCCCCAGAGGTGAGGGGCGTCAATCAGCCCCAGCATTTT
TRBD1,TRBJ2-7,TRBV30,many,CAWSMGQAYEQYF,TGTGCCTGGAGTATGGGACAGGCGTACGAGCAGTACTTC
-,TRBJ2-5,TRBV7-2,-,CASSLDRVLETQYF,TGTGCCAGCAGCTTAGACAGGGTACTCGAGACCCAGTACTTC
-,TRBJ2-5,TRBV10-3,-,CASRRGSVQETQYF,TGTGCCTCACGACGGGGTAGCGTCCAAGAGACCCAGTACTTC
TRBD1,TRBJ2-2,TRBV19,many,CASSTSDRGFRSAGELFF,TGTGCCAGTAGTACCTCCGACAGGGGGTTTAGAAGTGCCGGGGAGCTGTTTTTT
-,TRBJ1-2,TRBV7-3,many,CASSPGRGNGYTF,TGTGCCAGCAGCCCCGGAAGAGGGAATGGCTACACCTTC
-,TRBJ2-7,TRBV28,many,CASSWSSRYEQYF,TGTGCCAGCAGTTGGAGTTCACGGTACGAGCAGTACTTC
-,TRBJ2-2,TRBV27,many,CASKRADRNTGELFF,TGTGCCAGCAAAAGGGCGGACAGAAACACCGGGGAGCTGTTTTTT
-,TRBJ1-1,TRBV30,many,CAWSKTASAFF,TGTGCCTGGAGTAAGACCGCGTCTGCTTTCTTT
-,TRBJ1-2,TRBV19,many,CASSFRGRANYGYTF,TGTGCCAGTAGTTTCCGGGGGAGGGCTAACTATGGCTACACCTTC
-,TRBJ2-2,TRBV3-1,many,CASSRSGTNTGELFF,TGTGCCAGCAGCCGGTCCGGGACAAACACCGGGGAGCTGTTTTTT
TRBD2,TRBJ2-7,TRBV4-2,many,CASSPGLAVTYEQYF,TGTGCCAGCAGCCCCGGACTAGCGGTAACCTACGAGCAGTACTTC
-,TRBJ2-4,TRBV28,many,CASSSSGPGVFVNIQYF,TGTGCCAGCAGTTCCTCCGGGCCTGGAGTCTTCGTGAACATTCAGTACTTC
TRBD1,TRBJ2-7,TRBV6-1,-,CASREGDRGSYEQYF,TGTGCCAGCAGAGAAGGGGACAGGGGATCCTACGAGCAGTACTTC
TRBD1,TRBJ1-1,TRBV19,-,CASSAYGTGRTRNTEAFF,TGTGCCAGTAGTGCATACGGGACAGGGCGAACGCGTAACACTGAAGCTTTCTTT
-,TRBJ2-7,TRBV2,many,CASSESGGISYEQYF,TGTGCCAGCAGTGAAAGTGGCGGGATTTCCTACGAGCAGTACTTC